This TCR beta chain was obtained from a study of OX40 agonist ivuxolimab in advanced cancers. Study in general: Ivuxolimab is a fully human IgG2 antibody that activates OX40 (CD134). Participants averaged roughly 57 years of age (range about 23 to 79) and were around 80% male. Intravenous ivuxolimab at 0.01 to 10 mg/kg was given to patients every 2 weeks. Findings and limits, study-wide: At doses 0.1 to 3.0 mg/kg, CD4+ and CD8+ clones expanded.

Assay: immunoSEQ multiplex PCR; the TCRdb copy retains only in-frame clones and omits some. Here the sample spans over 100,000 clones, approximately 90% being singletons. Details on this clone: Its antigen is currently unknown.

The clonotype was recovered from an adult with an advanced solid tumor such as melanoma, head and neck, liver or kidney cancer. Sample: CD4+ or CD8+ T cells sorted from blood, taken in a trial of the OX40 agonist ivuxolimab.

CDR3 in DNA: TGTGCCAGCAGTCACCCCGGGACAGGTCAGCCCCAGCATTTT. This translates into CASSHPGTGQPQHF. The chain recombines TRBV25-1 with TRBJ1-5; 8 nucleotides align to TRBD1. Trimming cost V 5 bases and J 6 bases; bases outside gene matches: 6. CDR1 is MGHDK and CDR2 is SYGVNS in the germline V gene. This CDR3 is 14 amino acids long.